The rows below give T cell receptor beta chains drawn from one sample of a study of blood T cell repertoires in COVID-19. The data were produced by immunoSEQ multiplex PCR, yet TCRdb's version contains in-frame clones alone and is incomplete. Seen here are fewer than 40,000 clones, approximately 90% observed once, and the top ten hold around 36%. The sequenced sample was peripheral blood. The receptors derive from a man aged 65 to 79 with active COVID-19. The CDR3 runs from the conserved cysteine through the conserved F or W. Each record gives: CDR3 protein, CDR3 DNA, J gene, V gene, D gene, clone size. D genes are given only for firm matches. The listing skips clone size in some rows; elsewhere it reads once, few, many or a size class.

CDR3aa: CATQRTGGIDTQYF
CDR3nt: TGTGCCACGCAAAGGACAGGGGGCATAGATACGCAGTATTTT
j_gene: TRBJ2-3
v_gene: TRBV19
d_gene: TRBD1
abundance: few

CDR3aa: CASSLTGGTWNEQFF
CDR3nt: TGTGCCAGCAGCCTCACCGGGGGGACTTGGAATGAGCAGTTCTTC
j_gene: TRBJ2-1
v_gene: TRBV28
d_gene: TRBD2
abundance: .

CDR3aa: CASSYDHQGKNTGELFF
CDR3nt: TGTGCCAGCAGTTACGACCACCAGGGGAAGAACACCGGGGAGCTGTTTTTT
j_gene: TRBJ2-2
v_gene: TRBV6-2/TRBV6-3
d_gene: .
abundance: .

CDR3aa: CASSILAGIRLYNEQFF
CDR3nt: TGTGCCAGCAGCATATTAGCCGGGATTAGACTTTACAATGAGCAGTTCTTC
j_gene: TRBJ2-1
v_gene: TRBV7-2
d_gene: .
abundance: .

CDR3aa: CASSRHENNEQFF
CDR3nt: TGTGCCAGCAGTCGACATGAAAACAATGAGCAGTTCTTC
j_gene: TRBJ2-1
v_gene: TRBV6-2/TRBV6-3
d_gene: .
abundance: .

CDR3aa: CASSLAGHGETQYF
CDR3nt: TGTGCCAGCAGCTTAGCTGGACACGGAGAGACCCAGTACTTC
j_gene: TRBJ2-5
v_gene: TRBV7-2
d_gene: .
abundance: few

CDR3aa: CASTQWTGSEAFF
CDR3nt: TGTGCCAGCACCCAATGGACAGGGTCTGAAGCTTTCTTT
j_gene: TRBJ1-1
v_gene: TRBV28
d_gene: TRBD1
abundance: once

CDR3aa: CASSVTQGTEAFF
CDR3nt: TGTGCCAGCAGTGTGACACAGGGTACTGAAGCTTTCTTT
j_gene: TRBJ1-1
v_gene: TRBV6-2/TRBV6-3
d_gene: .
abundance: .

CDR3aa: CASSKGTGTGGFRKPQHF
CDR3nt: TGTGCCAGCAGTAAGGGAACCGGGACAGGGGGCTTTAGGAAGCCCCAGCATTTT
j_gene: TRBJ1-5
v_gene: TRBV6-2/TRBV6-3
d_gene: TRBD1
abundance: .

CDR3aa: CASSLARDYGYTF
CDR3nt: TGTGCCAGCAGCTTGGCCAGGGACTATGGCTACACCTTC
j_gene: TRBJ1-2
v_gene: TRBV5-5
d_gene: .
abundance: .